The sequence of this T cell receptor (beta chain) was determined in a study of T cell responses to AZD1222 COVID-19 vaccine. Study conclusions and caveats: Donors, mostly white British, included more females; clonal diversity was possibly underestimated. Unmutated variant regions are reportedly targeted by nearly half of spike-specific TCRs. Spike was spanned by vaccine-associated CD4 TCRs, with dominance at 160-218 and 743-854.

V lost 2 bases to trimming and J lost 3 bases, with 8 bases between them. Germline loops: CDR1 MGHDK, CDR2 SYGVNS. The CDR3 spans 14 residues. Both about-4-week and about-12-week second-dose recipients were combined. Comments on this clone: Its specificity is unknown.

The assay was immunoSEQ multiplex PCR, and TCRdb's table has in-frame clones only and misses some. The sample holds roughly 140,000 clones; 85% to 95% are singletons and the top ten take 1.5%. The gene calls are TRBV25-1 and TRBJ2-1; D is uncertain. The TCR sequence derives from an adult who received the AZD1222 COVID-19 vaccine. The sample consisted of peripheral blood, taken 28 days after the second AZD1222 dose. This chain's CDR3 is CASSEIGNYNEQFF. CDR3 nucleotide sequence: TGTGCCAGCAGTGAAATAGGGAACTACAATGAGCAGTTCTTC. The whole variable domain, remainder taken from reference TRBV25-1 and TRBJ2-1, is EADIYQTPRYLVIGTGKKITLECSQTMGHDKMYWYQQDPGMELHLIHYSYGVNSTEKGDLSSESTVSRIRTEHFPLTLESARPSHTSQYLCASSEIGNYNEQFFGPGTRLTVL.